This paragraph reports one TCR beta chain. Sequencing was performed with immunoSEQ multiplex PCR; in TCRdb, only in-frame clones are kept and a portion is missing. The sample comprises fewer than 400,000 clones, approximately 81% of which are singletons, and approximately 3.7% rests with the top ten. This sample was taken from a study of blood T cell repertoires in COVID-19. About the study: T cells, B-cell-depleted T cells, or PBMCs supplied cDNA or gDNA.

This CDR3 is 15 amino acids long. J gave up 7 bases and V 3 bases, and 10 bases lay outside the gene matches. From germline, CDR1 is MRHNA and CDR2 SNTAGT. The clonotype was recovered from a woman younger than 35 with acute or convalescent COVID-19. The sequenced sample consisted of peripheral blood. The genes are TRBV6-4 and TRBJ2-3; 7 nucleotides align to TRBD2. The CDR3 DNA follows: TGTGCCAGCAGTGAGGACGCGGGAGAGACGTATACGCAGTATTTT. Protein product: CASSEDAGETYTQYF.